This T cell receptor beta chain was recovered during a study of cytomegalovirus exposure and HLA in healthy donors. Trimming removed 4 bases at V and 1 base at J, with 13 bases between. Germline CDR1 and CDR2: MDHEN and SYDVKM. The CDR3 is 15 amino acids. The PCR made use of 60 Vbeta and 13 Jbeta primers. TCRdb keeps only in-frame clones here, not all; method: immunoSEQ multiplex PCR. The repertoire holds around 110,000 clones, around 81% seen once, with 3.9% in the top ten. The V call is TRBV28, the J call TRBJ2-5; possible D gene TRBD1, 6 bases. The sequence was collected from a woman aged 25 to 39 in good health and CMV-seronegative. The specimen was PBMCs. For the CDR3, the DNA is TGTGCCAGCAGTTCCAGGGGAATAGGCCAAGAGACCCAGTACTTC. Residues: CASSSRGIGQETQYF. The whole variable domain, filled in from reference TRBV28 and TRBJ2-5, reads DVKVTQSSRYLVKRTGEKVFLECVQDMDHENMFWYRQDPGLGLRLIYFSYDVKMKEKGDIPEGYSVSREKKERFSLILESASTNQTSMYLCASSSRGIGQETQYFGPGTRLLVL.